This T cell receptor beta chain was documented in a study of blood T cell repertoires in COVID-19. Whole-study context: There were acute and convalescent COVID-19 samples, and they came from the United States, Italy and Spain.

Clones were sequenced by immunoSEQ multiplex PCR, and TCRdb holds only the in-frame ones, with some missing. The sample holds tens of thousands of clones, 86% seen once. One Seattle source followed patients from active infection through their disease course. Of note for this clone: The junction shows a germline mismatch at one end, possibly a read error.

Germline values: CDR1 SNHLY, CDR2 FYNNEI. The CDR3 loop spans 13 amino acids. This sequence originates from a woman older than 75 with COVID-19, enrolled during active disease. J is TRBJ2-5 and V is TRBV2; D ambiguous. The sequenced sample consisted of peripheral blood. The CDR3 DNA reads as TGTGCCAGCAGGGAAGGCGTACAAGAGACCCAGTACTTC. Its translation is CASREGVQETQYF.